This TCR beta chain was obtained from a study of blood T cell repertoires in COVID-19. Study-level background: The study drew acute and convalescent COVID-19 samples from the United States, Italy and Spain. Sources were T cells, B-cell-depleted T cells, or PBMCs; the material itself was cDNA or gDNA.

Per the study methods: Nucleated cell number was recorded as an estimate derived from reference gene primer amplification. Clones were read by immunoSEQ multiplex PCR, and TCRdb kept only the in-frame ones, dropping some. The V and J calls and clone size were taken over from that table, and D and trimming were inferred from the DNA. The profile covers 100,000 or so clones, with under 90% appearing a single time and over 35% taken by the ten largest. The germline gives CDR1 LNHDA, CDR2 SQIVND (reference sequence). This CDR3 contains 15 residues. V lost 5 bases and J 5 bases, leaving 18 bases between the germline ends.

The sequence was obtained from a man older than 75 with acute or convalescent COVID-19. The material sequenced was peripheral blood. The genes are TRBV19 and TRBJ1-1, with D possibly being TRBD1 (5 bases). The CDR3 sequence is CASSPGNMGGTEAFF. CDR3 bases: TGTGCCAGTAGTCCAGGCAACATGGGGGGAACTGAAGCTTTCTTT.